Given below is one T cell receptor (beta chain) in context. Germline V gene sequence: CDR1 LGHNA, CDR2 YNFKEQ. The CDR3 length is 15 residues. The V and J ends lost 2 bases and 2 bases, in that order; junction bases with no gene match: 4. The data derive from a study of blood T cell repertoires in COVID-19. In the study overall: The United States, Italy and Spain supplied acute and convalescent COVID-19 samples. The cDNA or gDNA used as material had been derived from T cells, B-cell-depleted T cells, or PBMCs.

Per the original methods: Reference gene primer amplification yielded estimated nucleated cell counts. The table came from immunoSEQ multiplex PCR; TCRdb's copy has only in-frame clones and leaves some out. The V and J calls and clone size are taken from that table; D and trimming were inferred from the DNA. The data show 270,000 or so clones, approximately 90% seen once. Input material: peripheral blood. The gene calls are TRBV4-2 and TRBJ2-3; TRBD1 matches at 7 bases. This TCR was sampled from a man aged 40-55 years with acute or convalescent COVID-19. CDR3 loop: CASSQQGESTDTQYF. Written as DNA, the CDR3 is TGTGCCAGCAGCCAACAGGGGGAATCCACAGATACGCAGTATTTT.